This is a list of T cell receptor beta chains from one sample in a study of T cell repertoires in cytomegalovirus infection. Using its own MiXCR run on the reads, TCRdb lists one record per CDR3 protein. The sample records about 260,000 distinct CDR3 sequences, roughly 13% being singletons. The sequenced sample consisted of PBMCs. These receptors were obtained from a human donor in good health (CMV status not recorded). Some clones in this sample may be carry-over from other donors' samples. Each CDR3 is given with its conserved first and last residue. A D gene is named only where the DNA matches it firmly. Only part of the rows carry a size: once, few, many, or a class if the clone is expanded.

.	many	TRBV28	TRBJ1-4	TGTGCCAGCAGCCGGACAGTTAATGAAAAACTGTTTTTT	CASSRTVNEKLFF
.	many	TRBV7-2	TRBJ2-1	TGTGCCAGCAGCACTATCCGGGACAACCCCTACAATGAGCAGTTCTTC	CASSTIRDNPYNEQFF
.	many	TRBV7-2	TRBJ1-4	TGTGCCAGCAGCTTAGGCGGGGGATCGGCGACTAATGAAAAACTGTTTTTT	CASSLGGGSATNEKLFF
.	.	TRBV28	TRBJ1-5	TGTGCCAGCCCGCGGAGAGGACAGCGCATTCAGCCCCAGCATTTT	CASPRRGQRIQPQHF
.	.	TRBV20-1	TRBJ1-5	TGCAGTGCTGCAGGGGAGAGGGATCAGCCCCAGCATTTT	CSAAGERDQPQHF
TRBD1	many	TRBV5-5	TRBJ1-4	TGTGCCAGCAGAGGGGGACAGGGGGGCGAAAAACTGTTTTTT	CASRGGQGGEKLFF
TRBD1	many	TRBV7-2	TRBJ2-1	TGTGCCAGCAGCTTATATGGGACAGGGGAACACAATGAGCAGTTCTTC	CASSLYGTGEHNEQFF
.	many	TRBV7-3	TRBJ2-7	TGTGCCAGCAGCTTACGGGGGCCTAGTAGGTCCTACGAGCAGTACTTC	CASSLRGPSRSYEQYF
.	.	TRBV7-8	TRBJ2-1	TGTGCCAGCAGCTTGGGTAATGTCCTCCAAGGGTACAATGAGCAGCTCTTC	CASSLGNVLQGYNEQLF
.	many	TRBV29-1	TRBJ2-7	TGCAGCGTTGAAGAACCCAGCACCTACGAGCAGTACTTC	CSVEEPSTYEQYF
.	many	TRBV7-9	TRBJ1-2	TGTGCCAGCAGCTTAGAAGGAGGACCTAACTATGGCTACACCTTC	CASSLEGGPNYGYTF
TRBD2	many	TRBV7-2	TRBJ2-1	TGTGCCAGCAGCCTCCAGCGGGGGGGCCTTATTGAGCAGTTCTTC	CASSLQRGGLIEQFF